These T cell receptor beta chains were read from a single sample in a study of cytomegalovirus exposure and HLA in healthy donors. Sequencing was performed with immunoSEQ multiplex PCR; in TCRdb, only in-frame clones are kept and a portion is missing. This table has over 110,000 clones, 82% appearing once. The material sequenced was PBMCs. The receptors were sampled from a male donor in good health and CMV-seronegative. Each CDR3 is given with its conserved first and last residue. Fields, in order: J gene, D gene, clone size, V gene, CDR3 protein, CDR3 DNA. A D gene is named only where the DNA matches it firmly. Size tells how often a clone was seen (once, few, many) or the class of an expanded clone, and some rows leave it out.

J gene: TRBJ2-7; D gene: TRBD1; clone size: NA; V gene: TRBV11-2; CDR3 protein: CASSLLTGGIWDEQYF; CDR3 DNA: TGTGCCAGCAGCTTACTGACAGGGGGTATTTGGGACGAGCAGTACTTC
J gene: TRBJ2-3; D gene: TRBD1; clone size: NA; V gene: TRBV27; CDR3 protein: CASRRQGVTDTQYF; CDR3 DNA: TGTGCCAGTCGCCGACAGGGTGTGACAGATACGCAGTATTTT
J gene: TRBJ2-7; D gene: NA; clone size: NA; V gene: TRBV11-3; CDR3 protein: CASSLDRGSSYEQYF; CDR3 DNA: TGTGCCAGCAGCTTAGATCGAGGGTCCTCCTACGAGCAGTACTTC
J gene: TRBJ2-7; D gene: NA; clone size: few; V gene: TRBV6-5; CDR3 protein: CASSFDARAEQYF; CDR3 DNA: TGTGCCAGCAGTTTCGATGCTAGAGCCGAGCAGTACTTC
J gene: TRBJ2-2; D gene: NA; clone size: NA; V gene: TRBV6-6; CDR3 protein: CASSRLNTGELFF; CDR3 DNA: TGTGCCAGCAGCCGACTGAACACCGGGGAGCTGTTTTTT
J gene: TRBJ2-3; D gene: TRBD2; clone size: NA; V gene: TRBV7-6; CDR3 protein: CASSPPSGSGDTQYF; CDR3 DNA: TGTGCCAGCAGCCCCCCTAGCGGGAGCGGAGATACGCAGTATTTT
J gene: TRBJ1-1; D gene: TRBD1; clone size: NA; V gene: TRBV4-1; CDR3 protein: CASSAGDRNTEAFF; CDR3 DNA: TGCGCCAGCAGCGCCGGGGACAGGAACACTGAAGCTTTCTTT
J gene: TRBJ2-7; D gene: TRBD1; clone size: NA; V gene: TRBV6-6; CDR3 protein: CASSYSGQGVYEQYF; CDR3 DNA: TGTGCCAGCAGTTACTCAGGACAGGGGGTTTACGAGCAGTACTTC
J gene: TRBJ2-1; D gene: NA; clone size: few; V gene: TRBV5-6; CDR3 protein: CASSSLRGSNEQFF; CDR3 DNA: TGTGCCAGCAGCTCCCTCCGGGGGTCCAATGAGCAGTTCTTC
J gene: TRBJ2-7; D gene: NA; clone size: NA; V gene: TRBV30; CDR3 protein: CAWSLSRVEQYF; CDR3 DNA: TGTGCCTGGAGTCTTAGCAGGGTCGAGCAGTACTTC
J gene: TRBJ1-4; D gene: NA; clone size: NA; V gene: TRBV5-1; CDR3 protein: CASSSGATNEKLFF; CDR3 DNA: TGCGCCAGCAGTTCAGGGGCCACTAATGAAAAACTGTTTTTT
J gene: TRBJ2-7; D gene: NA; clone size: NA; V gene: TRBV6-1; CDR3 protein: CASSEGAGIYYEQYF; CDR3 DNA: TGTGCCAGCAGTGAAGGGGCGGGGATCTACTACGAGCAGTACTTC
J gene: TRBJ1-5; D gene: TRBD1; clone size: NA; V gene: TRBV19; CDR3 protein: CASSIGGGGNQPQHF; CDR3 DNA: TGTGCCAGTAGTATAGGAGGGGGCGGCAATCAGCCCCAGCATTTT
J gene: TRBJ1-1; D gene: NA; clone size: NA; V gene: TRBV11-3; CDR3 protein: CASSLAGNTEAFF; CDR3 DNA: TGTGCCAGCAGCTTAGCGGGGAACACTGAAGCTTTCTTT
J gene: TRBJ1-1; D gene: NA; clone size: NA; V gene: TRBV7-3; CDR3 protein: CASRLSGQNTEAFF; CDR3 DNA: TGTGCCAGCAGGCTTTCGGGACAGAACACTGAAGCTTTCTTT
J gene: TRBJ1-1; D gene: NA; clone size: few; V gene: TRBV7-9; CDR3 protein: CASSAAGTFGTEAFF; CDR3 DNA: TGTGCCAGCAGCGCCGCTGGGACTTTCGGCACTGAAGCTTTCTTT
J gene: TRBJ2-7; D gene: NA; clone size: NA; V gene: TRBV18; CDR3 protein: CASSTGGYEQYF; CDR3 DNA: TGTGCCAGCTCTACCGGGGGTTACGAGCAGTACTTC
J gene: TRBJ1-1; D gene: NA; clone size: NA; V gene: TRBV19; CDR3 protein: CASSTPTEKNTEAFF; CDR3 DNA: TGTGCCAGTAGTACCCCGACAGAGAAGAACACTGAAGCTTTCTTT
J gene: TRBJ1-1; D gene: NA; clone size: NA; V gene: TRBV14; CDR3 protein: CASSQLDGLFFAAFF; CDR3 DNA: TGTGCCAGCAGCCAACTGGACGGACTATTTTTCGCGGCTTTCTTT
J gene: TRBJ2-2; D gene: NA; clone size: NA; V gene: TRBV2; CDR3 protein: CASSGGRGTGELFF; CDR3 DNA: TGTGCCAGCAGTGGGGGGCGCGGCACCGGGGAGCTGTTTTTT
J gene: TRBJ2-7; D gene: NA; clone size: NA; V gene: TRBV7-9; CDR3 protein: CASSEASRGNEQYF; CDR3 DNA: TGTGCCAGCAGCGAAGCTTCTAGGGGTAACGAGCAGTACTTC
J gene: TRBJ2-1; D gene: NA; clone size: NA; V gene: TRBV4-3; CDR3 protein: CASSQGRGGGQFF; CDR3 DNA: TGCGCCAGCAGCCAAGGAAGGGGAGGGGGGCAGTTCTTC
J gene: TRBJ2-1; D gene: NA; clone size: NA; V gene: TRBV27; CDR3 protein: CASSSASPDDEQFF; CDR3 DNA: TGTGCCAGCAGTTCGGCTAGCCCGGACGATGAGCAGTTCTTC
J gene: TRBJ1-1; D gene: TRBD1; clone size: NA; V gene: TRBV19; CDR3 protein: CASSIGSRGQELGAFF; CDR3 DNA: TGTGCCAGTAGTATAGGTAGTAGGGGACAGGAATTAGGAGCTTTCTTT
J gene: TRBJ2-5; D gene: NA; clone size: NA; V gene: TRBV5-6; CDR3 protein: CASSKDRGTKETQYF; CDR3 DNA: TGTGCCAGCAGTAAGGACAGAGGGACAAAAGAGACCCAGTACTTC
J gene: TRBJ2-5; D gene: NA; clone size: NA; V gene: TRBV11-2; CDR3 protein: CASSLRLAVVGETQYF; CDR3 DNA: TGTGCCAGCAGCTTAAGGTTAGCGGTGGTGGGAGAGACCCAGTACTTC
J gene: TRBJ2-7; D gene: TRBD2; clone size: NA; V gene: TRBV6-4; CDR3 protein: CASTQAGTSYFLSYEQYF; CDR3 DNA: TGTGCCAGCACCCAAGCCGGGACTAGCTATTTCCTCTCCTACGAGCAGTACTTC
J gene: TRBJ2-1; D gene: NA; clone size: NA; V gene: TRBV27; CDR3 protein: CASSLVAVSYNEQFF; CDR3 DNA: TGTGCCAGCAGTCTGGTGGCGGTATCCTACAATGAGCAGTTCTTC
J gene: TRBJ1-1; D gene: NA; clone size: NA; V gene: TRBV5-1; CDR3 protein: CASSAGSPRGTEAFF; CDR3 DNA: TGCGCCAGCAGCGCAGGGTCACCCAGAGGCACTGAAGCTTTCTTT
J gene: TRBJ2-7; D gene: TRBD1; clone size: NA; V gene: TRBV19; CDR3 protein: CASSSPGQASYEQYF; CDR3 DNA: TGTGCCAGTAGTTCCCCCGGACAGGCCTCCTACGAGCAGTACTTC
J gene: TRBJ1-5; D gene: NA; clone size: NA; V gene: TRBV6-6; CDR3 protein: CASSLGQFNQPQHF; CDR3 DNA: TGTGCCAGCAGCCTAGGACAATTCAATCAGCCCCAGCATTTT
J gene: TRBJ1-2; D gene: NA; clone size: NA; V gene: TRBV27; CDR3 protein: CASSPGRGVGYTF; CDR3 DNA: TGTGCCAGCAGCCCCGGGAGGGGCGTTGGCTACACCTTC
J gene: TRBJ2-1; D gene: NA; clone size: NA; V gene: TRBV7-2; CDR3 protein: CASSFSSGSYNEQFF; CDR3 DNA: TGTGCCAGCAGCTTTTCAAGCGGTTCCTACAATGAGCAGTTCTTC
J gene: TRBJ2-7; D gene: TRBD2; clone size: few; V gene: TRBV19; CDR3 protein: CASSPSGDSYEQYF; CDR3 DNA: TGTGCCAGTAGCCCTAGCGGGGACTCCTACGAGCAGTACTTC
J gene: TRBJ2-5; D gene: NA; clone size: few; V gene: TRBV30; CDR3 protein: CAWSGGTGETQYF; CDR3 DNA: TGTGCCTGGAGCGGGGGAACGGGAGAGACCCAGTACTTC
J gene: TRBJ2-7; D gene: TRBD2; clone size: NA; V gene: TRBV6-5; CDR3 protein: CASSYTSGTYEQYF; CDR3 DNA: TGTGCCAGCAGTTACACTAGCGGCACCTACGAGCAGTACTTC